Presented here are 6 T cell receptor beta chains from one specimen sequenced in a study of naive and memory T cell subsets. Regarding the study as a whole: Naive repertoires, especially CD8, held a few larger clonotypes, possibly memory cells re-expressing CD45RA.

Two oligonucleotides, mixed equimolar, formed the beta constant-region primer covering TRBC1 and TRBC2. Nested alpha and beta constant-region primers with the SP2 primer drove four PCR rounds on ligated cDNA. TCRdb re-analysed the UMI-ligation and nested PCR reads in MiXCR, keeping a single row per CDR3 protein. The sample has roughly 100,000 distinct CDR3 sequences; roughly 14% are singletons. These receptors lack a known antigen. The source material was naive CD8+ T cells from blood. These receptors all stem from a human donor in good health.

This clonotype was counted at least ten times. The V call is TRBV12-3 or TRBV12-4, the J call TRBJ2-5, with a tentative D call TRBD1 (5 bases). V dropped 8 bases and J dropped 5 bases, with 12 bases sitting between them. The CDR3 contains 12 residues. The CDR3 is CASGDSRETQYF. The CDR3 DNA follows: TGTGCCAGCGGTGACAGCCGGGAGACCCAGTACTTC.

The table lists this clonotype with a count of one. This sequence may be a read error, since a much larger clone differs from it by one base. Likely a read error: the CDR3 ends without its conserved phenylalanine or tryptophan. The chain couples TRBV14 to TRBJ1-1; D not resolved. The CDR3 is 13 amino acids. Germline V CDR1 and CDR2: SGHDN, FVKESK. The V and J ends lost 4 bases and 11 bases respectively, with 17 bases between them. CDR3 in DNA: TGTGCCAGCAGCCCTGGAGGCCCAATAGGGGCTTTCCTT. It yields the protein CASSPGGPIGAFL.

This clonotype turned up a few times. This chain uses TRBV13 with TRBJ2-3; tentatively, D is TRBD2 (5 bases). V dropped 1 base and J dropped 2 bases, with 13 bases sitting between them. This CDR3 is built from 16 residues. CDR1 PRHDT and CDR2 FYEKMQ come from the germline V gene (reference sequence). The CDR3 here is CASSLASSGYTDTQYF. CDR3 nucleotides: TGTGCCAGCAGCTTAGCCAGCTCGGGATACACAGATACGCAGTATTTT.

V and J are TRBV28 and TRBJ1-2, with a tentative D call TRBD1 (6 bases). V lost 8 bases and J lost 4, with 20 bases in between. CDR3 length equals 15 residues. Germline-derived CDR1 and CDR2 are MDHEN and SYDVKM. This CDR3 reads CASGHTQGFTYGYTF. CDR3 in DNA: TGTGCCAGCGGTCATACACAGGGATTTACCTATGGCTACACCTTC.

The V and J genes are TRBV19 and TRBJ1-1; possibly TRBD1 for D (5 bases). The CDR3 is made up of 13 amino acids. Trimming shortened V by 11 bases and J by 10 bases, and 23 bases separated the two germline ends. From germline, CDR1 is LNHDA and CDR2 SQIVND (reference sequence). The chain's CDR3 is CAYKGDSTLGAFF. CDR3 DNA sequence: TGTGCCTACAAAGGGGATTCCACACTAGGAGCTTTCTTT.

The chain links TRBV11-3 to TRBJ2-5; D remains unclear. Per germline, CDR1 SGHNT and CDR2 YENEEA. The CDR3 is 13 amino acids. Deletions cut 3 bases from V and 5 bases from J, with 10 bases between. CDR3 loop: CASSFGTTETQYF. The DNA of the CDR3 is TGTGCCAGCAGCTTTGGAACTACGGAGACCCAGTACTTC. The variable domain in full, with the rest retrieved from reference TRBV11-3 and TRBJ2-5, is EAGVVQSPRYKIIEKKQPVAFWCNPISGHNTLYWYLQNLGQGPELLIRYENEEAVDDSQLPKDRFSAERLKGVDSTLKIQPAELGDSAVYLCASSFGTTETQYFGPGTRLLVL.